These 11 T cell receptor beta chains share one sample of origin, sequenced in a study of OX40 agonist ivuxolimab in advanced cancers. Receptors were amplified or captured by the immunoSEQ multiplex PCR assay. TCRdb took over this immuneACCESS table, retaining in-frame rearrangements with V and J assigned. Such tables are incomplete; in checked studies, under half of the missing clones stem from an unresolved V gene, and the remainder is unexplained. The sample yields around 79,000 clones; more than 85% were counted once. The top ten clones comprise roughly a tenth of the sample. The sequencing here drew on CD4+ or CD8+ T cells sorted from blood, taken in a trial of the OX40 agonist ivuxolimab. The receptors stem from an adult with an advanced solid tumor such as melanoma, head and neck, liver or kidney cancer.

This clone appeared once. The chain combines TRBV6-6 with TRBJ2-5, with D perhaps TRBD2 (7 bases). The CDR3 length is 14 residues. Trimming removed 8 bases from V and 3 bases from J, with 16 bases in between. Germline V gives CDR1 MNHNY, CDR2 SVGAGI (reference sequence). Here the CDR3 reads CASEGGEWEETQYF. In DNA, the CDR3 is TGTGCCAGCGAAGGGGGGGAATGGGAAGAGACCCAGTACTTC.

As to this clone: Other DNA sequences of this sample code for an identical CDR3. The genes are TRBV6-1 and TRBJ2-3; possibly TRBD2 for D (7 bases). The CDR3 is 16 amino acids. Germline V CDR1 and CDR2: MNHNS, SASEGT. Trimming took off 2 bases at V and 1 base at J, with 13 bases between the two ends. CDR3 DNA: TGTGCCAGCAGTGAATGGGGGGGCGAGGGCACAGATACGCAGTATTTT. Translated, it gives CASSEWGGEGTDTQYF.

The chain uses TRBV6-5 and TRBJ2-2; 8 bases agree with TRBD2. The CDR3 length is 14 residues. J gave up 5 bases and V 6 bases, and 5 bases lay outside the gene matches. CDR1 and CDR2 from the germline V gene are MNHEY and SVGAGI. CDR3 residues: CASSHGGETGELFF. CDR3 coding DNA: TGTGCCAGCAGCCACGGGGGGGAGACCGGGGAGCTGTTTTTT.

The genes are TRBV9 and TRBJ2-7; D is possibly TRBD1 or TRBD2 (6 bases each). Trimming took 4 bases from V and 0 from J, leaving 14 bases between them. Germline V CDR1 and CDR2: SGDLS, YYNGEE. CDR3 length: 15 amino acids. The CDR3 region is CASSLGGFSSYEQYF. DNA of the CDR3: TGTGCCAGCAGCCTAGGGGGGTTCAGCTCCTACGAGCAGTACTTC.

The table lists this clone with a few counts. The CDR3 loop reads CASSLAPGGKTYEQYF. The CDR3 DNA follows: TGTGCCAGCAGCTTAGCCCCAGGGGGGAAGACCTACGAGCAGTACTTC. This chain uses TRBV7-6 with TRBJ2-7, with D perhaps matching TRBD1 (7 bases). V was clipped by 0 bases and J by 2 bases, with 14 bases between them. CDR1 is SGHVS, CDR2 FNYEAQ, per germline. CDR3 length equals 16 residues.

About this clone: This specimen includes other DNA sequences encoding the same CDR3. V and J are TRBV9 and TRBJ2-7; 8 positions match TRBD1. V lost 0 bases, J lost 4 bases, and 3 bases stayed unmatched. The CDR3 contains 14 residues. Germline V lookup: CDR1 SGDLS, CDR2 YYNGEE. CDR3 sequence reads: CASSVGQGAYEQYF. The DNA for the CDR3 is TGTGCCAGCAGCGTAGGTCAGGGGGCATACGAGCAGTACTTC.

This sequence joins TRBV19 and TRBJ1-1; a possible D gene is TRBD1 (5 bases). Trimming shortened V by 11 bases and J by 3 bases, and 16 bases separated the two germline ends. The CDR3 contains 13 residues. CDR1 and CDR2 (germline): LNHDA, SQIVND (reference sequence). This chain's CDR3 is CAVNSREYTEAFF. The CDR3 DNA reads as TGTGCCGTCAACTCCAGGGAGTACACTGAAGCTTTCTTT.

The chain employs TRBV7-6 and TRBJ1-1, with 11 bases aligning to TRBD1. The trim removed 1 base at V and 1 base at J, leaving 2 bases unmatched. CDR1 is SGHVS and CDR2 is FNYEAQ in the germline V gene. The CDR3 runs 16 residues. CDR3 amino acids: CASSLGTGGANTEAFF. The CDR3 DNA reads as TGTGCCAGCAGCTTAGGGACAGGGGGCGCGAACACTGAAGCTTTCTTT.

The chain joins TRBV6-1 to TRBJ1-5, with TRBD1 as a possible D gene (5 bases). Germline V lookup: CDR1 MNHNS, CDR2 SASEGT. The CDR3 sequence is 14 residues long. The V end lost 6 bases, the J end lost 3 bases, and 12 bases lay between the germline ends. CDR3 residues: CASSPGAFNQPQHF. The CDR3 DNA is TGTGCCAGCAGCCCCGGGGCCTTCAATCAGCCCCAGCATTTT.

The genes are TRBV25-1 and TRBJ1-2; a possible D gene is TRBD1 (6 bases). V was cut by 8 bases and J by 4 bases, with 11 bases left in between. Germline V CDR1 and CDR2: MGHDK, SYGVNS. The CDR3 spans 12 residues. The CDR3: CASLGGGYGYTF. DNA for the CDR3: TGTGCCAGCCTAGGGGGAGGCTATGGCTACACCTTC.

For the CDR3, the DNA is TGTGCCAGCAGCTTGGTACAACGCACAGATACGCAGTATTTT. It translates to CASSLVQRTDTQYF. V gene TRBV5-6 combines with J gene TRBJ2-3; D uncertain. The CDR3 totals 14 residues. Germline V CDR1 and CDR2: SGHDT, YYEEEE. Trimming removed 0 bases at V and 1 base at J, with 6 bases between.